This TCR beta chain is drawn from a study of beta chain features in type 1 diabetes. Whole-study results and caveats: People with Type 1 diabetes carried modestly yet significantly shorter TCRB CDR3s in all four CD4+ subsets.

With respect to this clone: No antigen is known for it.

As every portion of the isolated RNA was reverse transcribed, the sequencing read expressed TCRB transcripts. This table comes from immunoSEQ multiplex PCR, and its TCRdb copy is limited to in-frame clones, with some not included. The sample includes approximately 360,000 clones, around 12% of them seen just once. Germline loops: CDR1 SGHRS, CDR2 YFSETQ. CDR3 length equals 15 residues. Between the trimmed V and J ends, which lost 3 bases and 7 bases, there was a span of 16 bases. This sequence originates from a young woman with type 1 diabetes. The V and J genes are TRBV5-1 and TRBJ1-4, with a tentative D call TRBD1 (6 bases). The source material was naive CD4+ T cells from blood. The CDR3 reads CASSSGSGVAEKLFF. In DNA form, the CDR3 reads TGCGCCAGCAGCTCCGGGTCAGGGGTTGCTGAAAAACTGTTTTTT.